This T cell receptor (beta chain) emerged from a study of cytomegalovirus exposure and HLA in healthy donors. General study results and limits: HLA alleles showed associations with some 17,000 TCR beta sequences in a later analysis, at a 0.05 false discovery rate. In terms of immune exposure information, only CMV serostatus was available. As confirmed in vitro, a few CMV-associated chains were specific for CMV antigens.

Germline V gene lookup returns CDR1 SNHLY and CDR2 FYNNEI. J lost 5 bases, V lost 5 bases, and 16 bases had no gene match. CDR3 length: 17 amino acids. A multiplex PCR was run with 60 Vbeta primers and 13 Jbeta primers. Here immunoSEQ multiplex PCR was the method, and the copy in TCRdb shows in-frame clones only, minus some. Here the sample spans approximately 150,000 clones, more than 75% being singletons. With regard to this clone: Its antigen remains unidentified.

Sequences were obtained from PBMCs. The sequence came from a young woman in good health and CMV-seropositive. The genes are TRBV2 and TRBJ2-7; 9 bases fit TRBD1. CDR3 amino acids: CASSLQGGGQGYHEQYF. The CDR3 DNA reads TGTGCCAGCAGTCTCCAGGGGGGGGGACAGGGTTACCACGAGCAGTACTTC. The full variable domain, with the rest looked up from reference TRBV2 and TRBJ2-7, is EPEVTQTPSHQVTQMGQEVILRCVPISNHLYFYWYRQILGQKVEFLVSFYNNEISEKSEIFDDQFSVERPDGSNFTLKIRSTKLEDSAMYFCASSLQGGGQGYHEQYFGPGTRLTVT.